This entry lists 8 T cell receptor beta chains sequenced from one sample in a study of T cell repertoires in cytomegalovirus infection. TCRdb re-called the reads through MiXCR, storing one row per CDR3 protein. Here the sample spans about 200,000 distinct CDR3 sequences, less than 9.5% being singletons. The sequencing input was PBMCs. These TCRs come from a human donor in good health (CMV status not recorded). Some clones in this sample may be carry-over from other donors' samples.

The V gene is TRBV9, the J gene TRBJ1-1; D is uncertain. Looked up from germline, CDR1 is SGDLS and CDR2 is YYNGEE. The CDR3 spans 15 residues. V was trimmed by 4 bases and J by 6 bases, leaving 19 bases between them. The CDR3 spells CASSLGPLGNPEAFF. Written as DNA, the CDR3 is TGTGCCAGCAGCTTAGGACCATTGGGGAATCCTGAAGCTTTCTTT.

This clonotype was recorded a few times. The V and J genes are TRBV7-9 and TRBJ2-3; D unclear. The germline V and J ends were trimmed by 1 base and 3 bases, with 11 bases remaining between them. In germline, CDR1 is SEHNR, CDR2 FQNEAQ (reference sequence). The CDR3 covers 15 residues. This chain's CDR3 is CASSLGPLGTDTQYF. CDR3 coding DNA: TGTGCCAGCAGCTTAGGGCCCCTCGGTACAGATACGCAGTATTTT.

This clonotype turned up a few times. This rearrangement joins TRBV11-2 to TRBJ1-5; TRBD1 aligns across 12 bases. Trimming cost V 2 bases and J 1 base; bases outside gene matches: 6. CDR1 is SGHAT, CDR2 FQNNGV, per germline. The CDR3 extends over 18 amino acids. DNA of the CDR3: TGTGCCAGCAGCTTATCTCCGGGACAGGGGGCAAGCAATCAGCCCCAGCATTTT. Protein product: CASSLSPGQGASNQPQHF.

This clonotype was recorded many times. The chain uses TRBV5-1 and TRBJ1-1; TRBD1 agrees at 10 bases. The CDR3 is 14 residues long. Germline trimming cut 1 base from V and 6 bases from J; bases unmatched to any gene: 3. Germline loops: CDR1 SGHRS, CDR2 YFSETQ. The CDR3: CASSLKGQGAEAFF. The CDR3 coding sequence is TGCGCCAGCAGCTTGAAAGGACAGGGGGCTGAAGCTTTCTTT.

This clonotype was seen more than once but under ten times. The rearrangement links TRBV2 to TRBJ1-2; a weak D match, TRBD1 (5 bases). CDR1 SNHLY and CDR2 FYNNEI come from the germline V gene. This CDR3 has 13 residues. The V gene lost 3 bases and the J gene lost 4 bases, with 9 bases spanning the gap. This CDR3 is CASSDYGTYGYTF. CDR3 nucleotides: TGTGCCAGCAGTGACTACGGGACCTATGGCTACACCTTC.

The V gene is TRBV7-2, the J gene TRBJ1-1; TRBD1 might be the D (5 bases). Germline values: CDR1 SGHTA, CDR2 FQGNSA. The CDR3 is 16 residues long. V lost 1 base and J 1 base, leaving 13 bases between the germline ends. CDR3 loop: CASSLVGSQGNTEAFF. The CDR3 region has the DNA TGTGCCAGCAGCTTAGTGGGGAGTCAGGGGAACACTGAAGCTTTCTTT. Using reference TRBV7-2 and TRBJ1-1 for the parts outside the CDR3, the full variable domain is GAGVSQSPSNKVTEKGKDVELRCDPISGHTALYWYRQSLGQGLEFLIYFQGNSAPDKSGLPSDRFSAERTGGSVSTLTIQRTQQEDSAVYLCASSLVGSQGNTEAFFGQGTRLTVV.

This clonotype has a handful of counts. J is TRBJ1-1 and V is TRBV6-2 or TRBV6-3, with D maybe TRBD1 (5 bases). V was clipped by 8 bases and J by 1 base, with 14 bases between them. The V gene's germline CDR1 is MNHEY and CDR2 SVGEGT. There are 14 residues in the CDR3. The CDR3 DNA sequence: TGTGCCAGCCAGGGCAACGGACGGAACACTGAAGCTTTCTTT. Protein sequence: CASQGNGRNTEAFF.

The V call is TRBV12-5, the J call TRBJ1-1; unclear D gene. The V and J ends lost 6 bases and 6 bases respectively, with 5 bases between them. Per the germline V gene, CDR1 is LGHNT and CDR2 is FRNRAP. The CDR3 is 10 residues long. The CDR3 is CASGYPEAFF. Written as DNA, the CDR3 is TGTGCTAGTGGCTATCCTGAAGCTTTCTTT.